The next 26 T cell receptor beta chains were all read from a single sample in a study of CD8+CD57+ T cells in acquired aplastic anemia. Patients picked for sequencing had shown CD8+CD57+ cell expansion detected by flow cytometry. The study profiled TCR beta VDJ and CDR3 using genomic DNA as template. TCRdb used MiXCR to reprocess the reads, holding one entry per CDR3 protein. The sample lists about 260,000 distinct CDR3 sequences, around 82% occurring once. Sequencing was performed on sorted CD4+, CD8+, or CD8+CD57+ T cells (not recorded which) from PBMCs. The source of these receptors is a human donor with aplastic anemia.

On this clonotype: One end of the junction varies from germline; a read error may be responsible. The chain is built from TRBV9 and TRBJ2-3; D gene uncertain. The CDR3 runs 13 residues. The V gene's germline CDR1 is SGDLS and CDR2 YYNGEE. CDR3 loop: CASSVGAATQHFF. The CDR3 DNA sequence: TGTGCCAGCAGCGTAGGGGCAGCTACGCAGCATTTTTTT. The full variable domain, completed using reference TRBV9 and TRBJ2-3, is DSGVTQTPKHLITATGQRVTLRCSPRSGDLSVYWYQQSLDQGLQFLIQYYNGEERAKGNILERFSAQQFPDLHSELNLSSLELGDSALYFCASSVGAATQHFFGPGTRLTVL.

This clonotype was detected ten times or more. The chain joins TRBV27 to TRBJ2-5; TRBD2 matches 11 bases. The V gene's germline CDR1 is MNHEY and CDR2 SMNVEV (reference sequence). After removal of 4 bases from V and 5 bases from J, the junction contained 6 bases not matched to a gene. The CDR3 runs to 15 residues. CDR3 DNA sequence: TGTGCCAGCAGTTCGCTAGCGGGGGGTAGGGAGACCCAGTACTTC. It codes for CASSSLAGGRETQYF.

CDR3 in amino acids: CASSLVRARSTHYF. DNA of the CDR3: TGTGCCAGCAGCTTAGTGAGGGCTCGGAGCACCCACTATTTT. V gene TRBV7-6 combines with J gene TRBJ2-3, with D perhaps matching TRBD2 (5 bases). The V gene's germline CDR1 is SGHVS and CDR2 FNYEAQ. This CDR3 has 14 residues. V shed 1 base and J shed 15 bases, with 20 bases lying between them.

The chain is built from TRBV24-1 and TRBJ2-7, with D unclear. The CDR3 is 12 amino acids. Trimming left V 3 bases short and J 4 bases short, with 6 bases between. Germline V gene data show CDR1 as KGHDR and CDR2 as SFDVKD. The CDR3 DNA reads as TGTGCCACCAGTGATGGTGGGTACGAGCAGTACTTC. Its translation is CATSDGGYEQYF.

The rearrangement uses TRBV7-8 and TRBJ2-7; D perhaps matches TRBD1 (5 bases). Germline V lookup: CDR1 SGHVS, CDR2 FQNEAQ. The CDR3 sequence is 18 residues long. V gave up 3 bases and J gave up 4 bases, with 25 bases separating them. The CDR3, as DNA: TGTGCCAGCAGCTTTAATCCCGCCAGGACAAGTTTTTCGTACGAGCAGTACGTC. Its protein product is CASSFNPARTSFSYEQYV.

The V call is TRBV7-3, the J call TRBJ2-7; TRBD1 aligns across 7 bases. CDR1 SGHTA and CDR2 FQGTGA come from the germline V gene. The CDR3 contains 18 residues. The CDR3 reads CANSFHPYGTALSYEQYV. CDR3 sequence (DNA): TGTGCCAACAGCTTTCATCCGTACGGGACAGCCCTTTCCTACGAGCAGTACGTC.

The V gene is TRBV7-3, the J gene TRBJ2-5, with 8 bases lining up with TRBD1. V dropped 11 bases and J dropped 7; count of bases not matched to a gene: 9. CDR3 size: 12 residues. Germline CDR1 reads SGHTA; CDR2 reads FQGTGA. Written as DNA, the CDR3 is TGTGCCGGCCAGGGGGCTAGGTTGACCCAGTACTTC. Translating it yields CAGQGARLTQYF.

This chain connects TRBV29-1 to TRBJ2-1, with 11 bases identical to TRBD2. CDR3 size: 14 residues. With 5 bases clipped from V and 4 bases from J, the junction kept 4 bases outside the gene matches. Germline assignment: CDR1 SQVTM and CDR2 ANQGSEA. The CDR3 DNA is TGCAGCGTTATACTAGCGGGAGAGTACAATGAGCAGTTCTTC. It is translated as CSVILAGEYNEQFF.

The V and J genes are TRBV5-1 and TRBJ2-5, with a tentative D call TRBD2 (5 bases). The CDR3 covers 13 residues. Deletions cut 4 bases from V and 5 bases from J, with 12 bases between. Looked up from germline, CDR1 is SGHRS and CDR2 is YFSETQ. CDR3 sequence reads: CASSPLGGETQYF. The CDR3 region has the DNA TGCGCCAGCAGCCCCCTTGGAGGCGAGACCCAGTACTTC.

The chain is built from TRBV7-9 and TRBJ2-5; 8 nucleotides align to TRBD1. The CDR3 is 17 amino acids. V shed 1 base and J 2 bases; nucleotides not matched to a gene: 9. From germline, CDR1 is SEHNR and CDR2 FQNEAQ (reference sequence). CDR3 sequence (DNA): TGTGCCAGCAGCTTAGTACCCGGGACAGGCGATCAAGAGACCCAGTACTTC. Protein: CASSLVPGTGDQETQYF.

With respect to this clonotype: One end of the junction is discordant with germline, which a read error may explain. The chain has TRBV9 and TRBJ2-3; tentative D call: TRBD2 (6 bases). The CDR3 has 14 residues. Germline loops: CDR1 SGDLS, CDR2 YYNGEE. The CDR3 protein is CASSIAVSSYNEHF. The CDR3 nucleotides are TGTGCCAGCAGCATAGCGGTGAGCTCCTACAATGAGCATTTT.

The V and J genes are TRBV11-3 and TRBJ2-5, with D possibly matching TRBD1 (5 bases). V was trimmed by 0 bases and J by 4 bases, leaving 15 bases between them. The CDR3 extends over 16 amino acids. From germline, CDR1 is SGHNT and CDR2 YENEEA. CDR3 protein: CASSLDLTAPRETQYF. As DNA, the CDR3 is TGTGCCAGCAGCTTAGATCTGACAGCTCCAAGAGAGACCCAGTACTTC.

V usage is TRBV7-9 and J usage is TRBJ1-4; D call uncertain. From germline, CDR1 is SEHNR and CDR2 FQNEAQ (reference sequence). This CDR3 spans 12 amino acids. Between the trimmed V and J ends, which lost 5 bases and 14 bases, there was a span of 15 bases. The CDR3 DNA follows: TGTGCCAGCAGCCCAACGGTGGGCCGGCTGTTTTTT. This sequence encodes CASSPTVGRLFF.

This clonotype is a singleton in its sample. The conserved phenylalanine or tryptophan normally closing the CDR3 is absent here, so this likely arose from a read error. No DNA is shown, since the ends of the CDR3 on it are uncertain; the CDR3 is the one TCRdb lists. This chain uses TRBV2 with TRBJ2-7; no check of the table's D call, TRBD1, against the DNA was made. The V gene's germline CDR1 is SNHLY and CDR2 FYNNEI. Both ends counted, the CDR3 spans 15 residues. The CDR3 sequence is CASGVGGTDTQYFYS.

This clonotype was observed many times. Without the conserved terminal phenylalanine or tryptophan, this CDR3 likely stems from a read error. The chain recombines TRBV13 with TRBJ1-1; D gene uncertain. This CDR3 is 14 amino acids long. With 5 bases removed from V and 2 bases from J, the gap between germline ends came to 12 bases. Germline V gene lookup returns CDR1 PRHDT and CDR2 FYEKMQ (reference sequence). CDR3 DNA sequence: TGTGCCAGCAGCCCAAGGACGGAAAACACTGAAGCTTTCCTT. This sequence encodes CASSPRTENTEAFL.

The genes are TRBV11-3 and TRBJ2-3; no definite D call. Trimming cost V 0 bases and J 4 bases, with 5 bases left between them. CDR1 and CDR2 from the germline V gene are SGHNT and YENEEA. The CDR3 runs to 13 residues. CDR3 sequence: CASSLDPPDTQYF. Here the CDR3 DNA reads TGTGCCAGCAGCTTAGACCCTCCAGATACGCAGTATTTT.

For this clonotype: The CDR3 ends on some other residue instead of the conserved phenylalanine or tryptophan, so this is likely a read error. The DNA is omitted, as the CDR3 cannot be located on it reliably, and the CDR3 follows TCRdb's listing. The chain is built from TRBV7-8 and TRBJ1-2; the table names TRBD1, a call not compared with the DNA. Including both end residues, the CDR3 is 13 amino acids long. Germline values: CDR1 SGHVS, CDR2 FQNEAQ. The CDR3: CASSLGVGPDNPY.

DNA of the CDR3: TGTGCCAGCAGCGTATTAGCGGGTAACACCGGGGAGCCTTTCTTT. This codes for CASSVLAGNTGEPFF. The chain joins TRBV9 to TRBJ1-1; no firm D call. Trimming removed 1 base from V and 12 bases from J, with 22 bases in between. Germline lookup yields CDR1 SGDLS and CDR2 YYNGEE. The CDR3 is 15 residues long.

The chain carries TRBV24-1 and TRBJ2-7; unclear D gene. CDR1 is KGHDR, CDR2 SFDVKD, per germline. The V end lost 0 bases, the J end lost 6 bases, and 5 bases lay between the germline ends. The CDR3 spans 12 residues. CDR3 bases: TGTGCCACCAGTGATTTGAGTGCCGAGCAGTACTTC. This gives the protein CATSDLSAEQYF.

This sequence joins TRBV5-8 and TRBJ2-3; D is possibly TRBD1 (5 bases). Germline assignment: CDR1 SGHTS and CDR2 YDEGEE. Trimming stripped 1 base from V and 6 bases from J, with 12 bases between. This CDR3 is built from 14 residues. As DNA, the CDR3 is TGTGCCAGCAGCTTGCGTACAGGTCCCGATACGCAGTATTTT. Amino acids: CASSLRTGPDTQYF.

The chain has TRBV20-1 and TRBJ1-2; D not certain. The CDR3 totals 17 residues. Germline lookup yields CDR1 DFQATT and CDR2 SNEGSKA (reference sequence). Trimming cost V 5 bases and J 8 bases, with 30 bases left between them. CDR3 nucleotides: TGCAGTGCTCTAAATGGCGTTAGGAACCGTGCCGATGGGGGCTACACCTTC. This codes for CSALNGVRNRADGGYTF.

This sequence joins TRBV30 and TRBJ1-2; tentative D call: TRBD1 (6 bases). Between the trimmed V and J ends, which lost 1 base and 3 bases, there was a span of 24 bases. Germline CDR1 reads GTSNPN; CDR2 reads SVGIG (reference sequence). The CDR3 is made up of 18 amino acids. The CDR3 DNA follows: TGTGCCTGGAGTGGGACAGACCCAAGTAAAGTTCGATACTATGGCTACACCTTC. Residues: CAWSGTDPSKVRYYGYTF. Based on the CDR3 plus reference TRBV30 and TRBJ1-2, the full variable domain is SQTIHQWPATLVQPVGSPLSLECTVEGTSNPNLYWYRQAAGRGLQLLFYSVGIGQISSEVPQNLSASRPQDRQFILSSKKLLLSDSGFYLCAWSGTDPSKVRYYGYTFGSGTRLTVV.

The V gene is TRBV7-8, the J gene TRBJ2-1; a possible D gene is TRBD1 (6 bases). Matching the DNA end better, TRBJ2-7 makes the J call doubtful. The CDR3 runs 18 residues. Germline CDR1 is SGHVS and CDR2 is FQNEAQ. The CDR3 reads CASSLAGDRTALSYEQYV. CDR3 DNA: TGTGCCAGCAGCTTAGCTGGAGACCGGACAGCCCTTTCCTACGAGCAGTACGTC.

Comments on this clonotype: A read error may account for a junction end that differs from germline. The gene calls are TRBV19 and TRBJ1-5; tentative D call: TRBD1 (6 bases). From germline, CDR1 is LNHDA and CDR2 SQIVND (reference sequence). There are 15 residues in the CDR3. This CDR3 reads CASSNSWRDNTPDSF. CDR3 bases: TGTGCCAGTAGTAATTCTTGGCGGGACAATACGCCCGATTCGTTT.

The chain recombines TRBV7-8 with TRBJ2-1, with D perhaps given as TRBD1 or TRBD2 (7 bases each). This CDR3 has 15 residues. V gave up 5 bases and J gave up 15 bases, with 26 bases separating them. Germline V lookup: CDR1 SGHVS, CDR2 FQNEAQ. The CDR3 sequence: CASSPWTGGSTQPFF. DNA for the CDR3: TGTGCCAGCAGCCCCTGGACAGGCGGGAGTACTCAGCCGTTCTTC.

Here the CDR3 reads CASSLGRTGLTYEQYF. CDR3 nucleotide sequence: TGTGCCAGCAGCCTAGGACGGACAGGCCTTACCTACGAGCAGTACTTC. The rearrangement links TRBV7-2 to TRBJ2-7; TRBD1 matches 7 bases. Germline values: CDR1 SGHTA, CDR2 FQGNSA. The junction had 12 bases not matched to a gene; V was cut back by 5 bases and J by 2 bases. The CDR3 sequence is 16 residues long.